This passage covers 2 T cell receptor beta chains from one sample sequenced in a study of cytomegalovirus exposure and HLA in healthy donors. It was with 60 Vbeta and 13 Jbeta primers that the PCR ran. Profiling relied on immunoSEQ multiplex PCR, and the TCRdb table lists in-frame clones only, not all of them. The table includes 140,000 to 150,000 clones, 61% detected once. The material sequenced was PBMCs. Receptors were obtained from a male donor in good health and CMV-seronegative.

This clone has only a few counts. As DNA, the CDR3 is TGTGCCAGCTCACCCCAGGGTGGGAACACTGAAGCTTTCTTT. It is translated as CASSPQGGNTEAFF. The chain recombines TRBV18 with TRBJ1-1, with D maybe TRBD1 (5 bases). CDR1 is KGHSH and CDR2 is LQKENI in the germline V gene. Trimming took 3 bases from V and 1 from J, leaving 9 bases between them. The CDR3 contains 14 residues.

This clone occurred once. The genes are TRBV2 and TRBJ2-3, with 9 bases fitting TRBD1. CDR1 is SNHLY and CDR2 is FYNNEI in the germline V gene. V lost 10 bases and J lost 3; bases outside the gene matches: 8. The CDR3 length is 14 residues. Written as DNA, the CDR3 is TGTGCCACCTTATTGACAGGGGGAACAGATACGCAGTATTTT. Translating gives CATLLTGGTDTQYF.